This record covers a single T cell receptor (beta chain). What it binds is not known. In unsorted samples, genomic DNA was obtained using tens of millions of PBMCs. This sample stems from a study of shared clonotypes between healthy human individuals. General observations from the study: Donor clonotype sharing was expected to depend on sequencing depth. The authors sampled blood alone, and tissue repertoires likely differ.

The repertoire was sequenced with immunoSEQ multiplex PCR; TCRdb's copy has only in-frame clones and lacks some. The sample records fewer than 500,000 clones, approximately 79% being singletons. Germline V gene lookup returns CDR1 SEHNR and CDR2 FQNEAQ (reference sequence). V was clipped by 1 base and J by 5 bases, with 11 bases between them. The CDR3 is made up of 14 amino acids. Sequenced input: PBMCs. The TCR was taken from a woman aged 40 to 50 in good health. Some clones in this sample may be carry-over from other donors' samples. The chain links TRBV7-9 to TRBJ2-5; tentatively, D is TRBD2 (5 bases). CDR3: CASSLVPGLETQYF. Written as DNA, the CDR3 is TGTGCCAGCAGCTTAGTCCCGGGGTTGGAGACCCAGTACTTC.